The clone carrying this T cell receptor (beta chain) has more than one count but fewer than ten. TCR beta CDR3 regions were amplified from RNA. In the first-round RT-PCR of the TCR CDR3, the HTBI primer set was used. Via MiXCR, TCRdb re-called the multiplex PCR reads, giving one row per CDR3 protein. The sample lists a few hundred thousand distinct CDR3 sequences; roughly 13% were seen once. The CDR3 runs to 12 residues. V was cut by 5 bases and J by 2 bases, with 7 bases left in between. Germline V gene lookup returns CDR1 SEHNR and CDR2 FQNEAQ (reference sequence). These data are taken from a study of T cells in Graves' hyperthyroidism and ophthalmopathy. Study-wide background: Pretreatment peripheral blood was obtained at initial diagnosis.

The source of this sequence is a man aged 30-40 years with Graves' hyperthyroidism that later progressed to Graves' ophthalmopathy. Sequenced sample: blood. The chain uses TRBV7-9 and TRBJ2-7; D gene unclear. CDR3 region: CASSTAAYEQYF. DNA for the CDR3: TGTGCCAGCAGCACCGCAGCCTACGAGCAGTACTTC.